This TCR beta chain was captured in a study of Ad26.COV2.S vaccination and SARS-CoV-2 variants. Treatment described: 15 to 20 received Ad26.COV2.S at low or high dose, single or two shots; about 5 received placebo; per-sample allocation not given. Day 63 after the first vaccine or placebo injection was the time point for sampling. This CDR3 contains 16 residues. V gave up 2 bases and J gave up 3 bases, with 17 bases separating them. Germline values: CDR1 MDHEN, CDR2 SYDVKM. The assay was immunoSEQ multiplex PCR, and TCRdb's table has in-frame clones only and misses some. The profile shows fewer than 500,000 clones, 90% of them singletons. This clone was found once.

The receptor was isolated from a person between 18 and 60 years old who received the Ad26.COV2.S COVID-19 vaccine or a placebo. The chain carries TRBV28 and TRBJ2-7; D uncertain. The sequencing here drew on peripheral blood, taken in a trial of Ad26.COV2.S vaccine versus placebo. Written as DNA, the CDR3 is TGTGCCAGCAGTTTAGGTGCCACTCCCTTACTCTACGAGCAGTACTTC. This gives the protein CASSLGATPLLYEQYF.